This TCR beta chain was sequenced during a study of response to subunit inactivated influenza vaccine listed by TCRdb under 2018. A note on the overall study: The study used deep quantitative T cell receptor repertoire profiling to track responses to a trivalent subunit inactivated influenza vaccine.

CDR3 length: 15 amino acids, cysteine to phenylalanine. The sequence is cut down to CDR3 DNA, 45 bases in frame from base 1. The germline V gene gives CDR1 as SNHLY and CDR2 as FYNNEI. Ends trimmed: V by 2 bases, J by 6 bases; bases unmatched to a gene: 5. Library method: RT-PCR. TCRdb records Illumina HiSeq 2500 as the sequencer. In-frame beta chains were kept once TCRdb had trimmed the public reads at Q25 with fastp and called clones with MiXCR. Identical CDR3 protein sequences are pooled into one entry, listed with their most common genes and DNA. In this sample the table shows more than 550,000 distinct CDR3 sequences, 10% to 15% of which occur a single time. The ten largest account for roughly 10% of the sample. Summary of the overall study and its limitations: The authors proposed that each seasonal influenza vaccination may bring in only a limited number of new T cells.

Concerning this clonotype itself: Its recognized antigen is unknown. No per-base quality is available; no much larger clone lies one base away.

In this chain, TRBV2 is recombined with TRBJ2-2; TRBD1 matches 8 bases in the middle. The source material was PBMCs from blood, sampled on the day of vaccination. The receptor comes from a man aged 45-60 years who received an inactivated influenza vaccine. Donor details come from another sample of the same person, matched by shared clones. The DNA reads as follows: TGTGCCAGCAGTGAAAGGAGGACAGGGTCCGGGGAGCTGTTTTTT. Translated, this is CASSERRTGSGELFF. The entire variable domain, with the stretches around the CDR3 drawn from the reference TRBV2 and TRBJ2-2 proteins, is EPEVTQTPSHQVTQMGQEVILRCVPISNHLYFYWYRQILGQKVEFLVSFYNNEISEKSEIFDDQFSVERPDGSNFTLKIRSTKLEDSAMYFCASSERRTGSGELFFGEGSRLTVL.